The clone carrying this T cell receptor (beta chain) has just a few counts. Assay: immunoSEQ multiplex PCR; the TCRdb copy retains only in-frame clones and omits some. The sample carries approximately 94,000 clones, 88% recorded once. This entry belongs to a study of blood T cell repertoires in COVID-19. The ends lost 3 bases at V and 5 bases at J; junction bases unmatched: 3. The CDR3 contains 15 residues. Germline-derived CDR1 and CDR2 are MNHEY and SMNVEV (reference sequence). The material sequenced was peripheral blood. The chain combines TRBV27 with TRBJ2-3; 12 nucleotides agree with TRBD2. This sequence originates from an elderly woman with active COVID-19. The CDR3 loop reads CASSLTSGSGDTQYF. DNA of the CDR3: TGTGCCAGCAGTTTGACTAGCGGGAGTGGAGATACGCAGTATTTT.